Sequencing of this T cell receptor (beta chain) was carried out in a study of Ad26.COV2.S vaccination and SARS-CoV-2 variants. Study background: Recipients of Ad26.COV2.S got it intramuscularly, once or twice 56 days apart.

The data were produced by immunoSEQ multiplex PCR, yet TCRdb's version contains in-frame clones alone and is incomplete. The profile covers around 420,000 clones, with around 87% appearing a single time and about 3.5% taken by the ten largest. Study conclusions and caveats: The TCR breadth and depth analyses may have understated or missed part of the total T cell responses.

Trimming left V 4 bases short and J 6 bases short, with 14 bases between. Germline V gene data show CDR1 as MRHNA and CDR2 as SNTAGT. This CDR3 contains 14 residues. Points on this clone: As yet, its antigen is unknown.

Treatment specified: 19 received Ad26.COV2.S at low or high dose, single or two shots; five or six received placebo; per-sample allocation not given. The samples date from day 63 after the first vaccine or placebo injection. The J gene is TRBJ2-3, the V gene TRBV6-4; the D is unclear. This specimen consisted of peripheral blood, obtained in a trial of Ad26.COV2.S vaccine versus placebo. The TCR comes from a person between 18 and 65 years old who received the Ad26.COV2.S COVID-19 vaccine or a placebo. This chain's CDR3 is CASSAAGAPDTQYF. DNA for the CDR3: TGTGCCAGCAGTGCCGCAGGAGCCCCCGATACGCAGTATTTT.